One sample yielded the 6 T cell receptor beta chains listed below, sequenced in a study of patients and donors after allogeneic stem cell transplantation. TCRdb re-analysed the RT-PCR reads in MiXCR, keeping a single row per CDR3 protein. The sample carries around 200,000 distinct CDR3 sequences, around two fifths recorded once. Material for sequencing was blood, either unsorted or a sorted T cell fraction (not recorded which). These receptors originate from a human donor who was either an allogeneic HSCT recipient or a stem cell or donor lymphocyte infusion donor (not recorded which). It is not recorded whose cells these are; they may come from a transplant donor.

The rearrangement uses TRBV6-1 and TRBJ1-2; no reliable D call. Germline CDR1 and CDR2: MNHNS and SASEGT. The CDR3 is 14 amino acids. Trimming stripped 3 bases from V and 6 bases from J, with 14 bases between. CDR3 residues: CASSDPDGWDGYTF. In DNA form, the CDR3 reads TGTGCCAGCAGTGACCCCGACGGTTGGGATGGCTACACCTTC.

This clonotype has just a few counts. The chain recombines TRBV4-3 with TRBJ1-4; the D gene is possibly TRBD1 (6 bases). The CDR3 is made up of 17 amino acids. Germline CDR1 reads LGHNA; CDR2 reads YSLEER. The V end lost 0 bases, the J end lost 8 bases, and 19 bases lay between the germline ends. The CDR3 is CASSQDGPAGHREKLFF. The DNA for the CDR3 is TGCGCCAGCAGCCAAGATGGGCCCGCGGGACACCGGGAAAAACTGTTTTTT.

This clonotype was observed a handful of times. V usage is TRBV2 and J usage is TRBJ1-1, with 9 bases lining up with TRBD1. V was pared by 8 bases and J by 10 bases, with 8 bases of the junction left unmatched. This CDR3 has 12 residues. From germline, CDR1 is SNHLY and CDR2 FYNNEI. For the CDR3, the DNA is TGTGCCAGCGGGACAGGGCGGGTAGTAGCTTTCTTT. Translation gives CASGTGRVVAFF.

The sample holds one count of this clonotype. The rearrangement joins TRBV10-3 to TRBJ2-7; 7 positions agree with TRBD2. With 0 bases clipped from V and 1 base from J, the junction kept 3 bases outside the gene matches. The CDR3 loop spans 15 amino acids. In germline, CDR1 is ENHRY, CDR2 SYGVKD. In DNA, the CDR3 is TGTGCCATCAGTGAGTCGGGGGGGAGATCCTACGAGCAGTACTTC. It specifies CAISESGGRSYEQYF.

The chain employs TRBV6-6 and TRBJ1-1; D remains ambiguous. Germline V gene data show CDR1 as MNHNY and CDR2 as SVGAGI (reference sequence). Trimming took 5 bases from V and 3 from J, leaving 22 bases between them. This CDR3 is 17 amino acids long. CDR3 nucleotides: TGTGCCAGCAGTGCGCTCTTCGGACCGGGTCTTTACACTGAAGCTTTCTTT. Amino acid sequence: CASSALFGPGLYTEAFF.

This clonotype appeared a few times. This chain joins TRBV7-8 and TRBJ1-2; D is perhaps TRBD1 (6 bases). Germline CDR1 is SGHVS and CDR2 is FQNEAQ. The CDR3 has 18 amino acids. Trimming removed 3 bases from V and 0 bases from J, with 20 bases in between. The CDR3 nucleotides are TGTGCCAGCAGCTTTACCCGGACAGACATTTCTTCTAACTATGGCTACACCTTC. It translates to CASSFTRTDISSNYGYTF.